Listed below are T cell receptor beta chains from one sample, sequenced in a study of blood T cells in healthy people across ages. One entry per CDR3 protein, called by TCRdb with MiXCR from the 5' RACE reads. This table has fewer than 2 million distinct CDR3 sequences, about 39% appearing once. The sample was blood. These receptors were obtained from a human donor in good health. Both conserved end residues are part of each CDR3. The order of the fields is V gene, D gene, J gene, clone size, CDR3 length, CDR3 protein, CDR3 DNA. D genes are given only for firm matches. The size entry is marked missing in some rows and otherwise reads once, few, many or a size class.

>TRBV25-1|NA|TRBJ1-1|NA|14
CASSEYKVNTEAFF
TGTGCCAGCAGTGAATATAAGGTGAACACTGAAGCTTTCTTT
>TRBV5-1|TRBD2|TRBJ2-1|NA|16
CASSLAFSGVFNEQFF
TGCGCCAGCAGCTTGGCCTTTAGCGGGGTTTTTAATGAGCAGTTCTTC
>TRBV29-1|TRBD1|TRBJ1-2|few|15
CSVERWDSSVGGYTF
TGCAGCGTGGAAAGATGGGACAGCTCGGTCGGGGGCTACACCTTC
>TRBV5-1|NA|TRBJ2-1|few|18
CASSSYHTGTQPDPQSFF
TGCGCCAGCAGCTCGTATCATACCGGGACACAACCCGACCCGCAGTCGTTCTTC
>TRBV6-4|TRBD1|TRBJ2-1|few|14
CASSPWTGETEQFF
TGTGCCAGCAGTCCGTGGACAGGGGAAACTGAGCAGTTCTTC
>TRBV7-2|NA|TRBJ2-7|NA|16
CASSLSGSRSSYEQYF
TGTGCCAGCAGCTTAAGTGGCAGTCGGAGCTCCTACGAGCAGTACTTC
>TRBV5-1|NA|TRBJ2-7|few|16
CASSKLWTDLSYEQYF
TGCGCCAGCAGCAAGCTCTGGACAGACCTCTCCTACGAGCAGTACTTC
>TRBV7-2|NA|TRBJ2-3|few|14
CASSLGISIDTQYF
TGTGCCAGCAGCTTAGGGATCAGCATAGATACGCAGTATTTT
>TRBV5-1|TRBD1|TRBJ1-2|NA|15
CASSLGTGSVYGYTF
TGCGCCAGCAGCTTGGGGACAGGAAGCGTCTATGGCTACACCTTC
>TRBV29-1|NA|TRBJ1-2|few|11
CSVEGVSGYTF
TGCAGCGTTGAGGGGGTCTCTGGCTACACCTTC
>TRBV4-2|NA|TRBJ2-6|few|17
CASSPRRGVAGANVLTF
TGTGCCAGCAGCCCCCGTAGGGGGGTCGCTGGGGCCAACGTCCTGACTTTC
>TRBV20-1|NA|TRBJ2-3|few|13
CSASWGAPDTQYF
TGCAGTGCTAGTTGGGGGGCCCCAGATACGCAGTATTTT
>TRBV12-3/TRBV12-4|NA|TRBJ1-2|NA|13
CASSLGVNSGGTF
TGTGCCAGCAGTTTAGGGGTAAACTCTGGGGGCACCTTC
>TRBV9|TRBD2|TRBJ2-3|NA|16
CASNALTAGGGDTQYF
TGTGCCAGCAACGCCCTGACGGCGGGGGGAGGAGATACGCAGTATTTT
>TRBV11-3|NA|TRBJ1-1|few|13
CASSDRPTAEAFF
TGTGCCAGCAGCGACAGACCTACGGCTGAAGCTTTCTTT
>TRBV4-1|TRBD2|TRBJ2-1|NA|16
CASSQAAGSSYNEQFF
TGCGCCAGCAGCCAAGCAGCGGGGAGCTCCTACAATGAGCAGTTCTTC
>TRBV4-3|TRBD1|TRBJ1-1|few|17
CASSQVMQGVLHTEAFF
TGCGCCAGCAGCCAAGTAATGCAGGGGGTATTACACACTGAAGCTTTCTTT
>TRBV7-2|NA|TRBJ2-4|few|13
CASSLGKRNIQYF
TGTGCCAGCAGCTTAGGGAAAAGAAACATTCAGTACTTC
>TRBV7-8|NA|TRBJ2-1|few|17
CASSLHQGPNSYNEQFF
TGTGCCAGCAGCTTACATCAGGGGCCCAACTCCTACAATGAGCAGTTCTTC
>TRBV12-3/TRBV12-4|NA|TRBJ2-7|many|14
CASSLQVRSSEQYF
TGTGCCAGCAGTTTGCAAGTGAGGTCATCCGAGCAGTACTTC
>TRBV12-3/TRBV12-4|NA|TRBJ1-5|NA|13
CASSQYRDQPQHF
TGTGCCAGCAGCCAATATAGGGATCAGCCCCAGCATTTT
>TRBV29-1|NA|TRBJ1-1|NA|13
CSSSRQGGTEAFF
TGCAGCTCATCCAGGCAGGGTGGCACTGAAGCTTTCTTT
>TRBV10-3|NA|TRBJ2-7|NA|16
CAISESEEGTLYEQYF
TGTGCCATCAGTGAGTCGGAGGAAGGAACACTTTACGAGCAGTACTTC
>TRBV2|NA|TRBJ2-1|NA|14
CASSVWSQADEQFF
TGTGCCAGCAGTGTGTGGAGCCAGGCCGATGAGCAGTTCTTC
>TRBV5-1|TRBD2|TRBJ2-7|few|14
CASSSGVAGNEQYF
TGCGCCAGCAGTTCCGGAGTAGCGGGGAACGAGCAGTACTTC
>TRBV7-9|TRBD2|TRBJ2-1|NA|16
CASSPRLAGSYNEQFF
TGTGCCAGCAGCCCGAGACTAGCGGGCTCCTACAATGAGCAGTTCTTC
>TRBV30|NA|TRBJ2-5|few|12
CAWRESESTQYF
TGTGCCTGGAGGGAGAGCGAATCGACCCAGTACTTC
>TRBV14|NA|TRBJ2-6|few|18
CASSRGWGGLSGANVLTF
TGTGCCAGCAGCCGAGGCTGGGGAGGCCTCTCTGGGGCCAACGTCCTGACTTTC
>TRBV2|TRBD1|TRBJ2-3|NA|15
CASGASGQGTATQYF
TGTGCCAGCGGAGCCTCGGGACAGGGTACGGCCACGCAGTATTTT
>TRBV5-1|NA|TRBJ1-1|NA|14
CASTGGMGNTEAFF
TGCGCCAGCACGGGGGGAATGGGGAACACTGAAGCTTTCTTT
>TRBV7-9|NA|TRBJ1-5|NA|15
CASSPGQDLNQPQHF
TGTGCCAGCAGCCCCGGGCAGGACCTCAATCAGCCCCAGCATTTT
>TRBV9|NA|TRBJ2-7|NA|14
CASSAWGGQDEQYF
TGTGCCAGCAGCGCATGGGGGGGACAGGACGAGCAGTACTTC
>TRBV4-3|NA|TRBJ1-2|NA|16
CASSHILRTDNYGYTF
TGCGCCAGCAGCCACATTCTTCGGACAGACAACTATGGCTACACCTTC
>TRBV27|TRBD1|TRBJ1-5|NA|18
CASSLWVPRQGLGQPQHF
TGTGCCAGCAGTTTATGGGTCCCGAGACAGGGGCTGGGTCAGCCCCAGCATTTT
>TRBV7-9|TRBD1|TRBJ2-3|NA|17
CASSQVHWTGLSDTQYF
TGTGCCAGCAGCCAGGTACACTGGACAGGATTGTCAGATACGCAGTATTTT
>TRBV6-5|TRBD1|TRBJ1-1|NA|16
CASSYETGGLRAEAFF
TGTGCCAGCAGTTACGAGACAGGGGGGCTGAGGGCTGAAGCTTTCTTT
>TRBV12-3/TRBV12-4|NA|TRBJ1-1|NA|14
CASSLMGRDTEAFF
TGTGCCAGCAGTTTGATGGGACGGGACACTGAAGCTTTCTTT
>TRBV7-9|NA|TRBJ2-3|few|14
CASSSSTSTDTQYF
TGTGCCAGCAGCTCTTCAACTAGCACAGATACGCAGTATTTT
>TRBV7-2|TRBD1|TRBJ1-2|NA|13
CASSPQGADGYTF
TGTGCCAGCAGCCCTCAGGGGGCTGATGGCTACACCTTC
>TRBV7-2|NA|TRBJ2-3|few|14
CASSPTPSADTQYF
TGTGCCAGCAGCCCTACGCCATCTGCGGATACGCAGTATTTT
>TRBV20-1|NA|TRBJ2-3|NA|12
CSAMGDTDTQYF
TGCAGTGCTATGGGGGACACAGATACGCAGTATTTT
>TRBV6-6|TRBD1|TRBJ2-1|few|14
CASSRSRGSDEQFF
TGTGCCAGCAGTCGTTCCAGGGGGAGCGATGAGCAGTTCTTC
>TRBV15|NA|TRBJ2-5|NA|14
CATSRDLYQETQYF
TGTGCCACCAGTAGAGACTTGTACCAAGAGACCCAGTACTTC
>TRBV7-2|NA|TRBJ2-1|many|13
CASSLEAENEQFF
TGTGCCAGCAGCTTAGAGGCGGAAAATGAGCAGTTCTTC
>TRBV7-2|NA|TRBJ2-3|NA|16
CASSLASRVNADTQYF
TGTGCCAGCAGCTTAGCGAGCAGGGTTAACGCAGATACGCAGTATTTT
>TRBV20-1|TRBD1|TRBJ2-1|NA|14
CSASPGTGGNEQFF
TGCAGTGCTAGCCCCGGGACAGGGGGCAATGAGCAGTTCTTC
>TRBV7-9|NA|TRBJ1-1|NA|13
CASRAMGVWGAFF
TGTGCCAGCAGAGCCATGGGGGTCTGGGGAGCTTTCTTT